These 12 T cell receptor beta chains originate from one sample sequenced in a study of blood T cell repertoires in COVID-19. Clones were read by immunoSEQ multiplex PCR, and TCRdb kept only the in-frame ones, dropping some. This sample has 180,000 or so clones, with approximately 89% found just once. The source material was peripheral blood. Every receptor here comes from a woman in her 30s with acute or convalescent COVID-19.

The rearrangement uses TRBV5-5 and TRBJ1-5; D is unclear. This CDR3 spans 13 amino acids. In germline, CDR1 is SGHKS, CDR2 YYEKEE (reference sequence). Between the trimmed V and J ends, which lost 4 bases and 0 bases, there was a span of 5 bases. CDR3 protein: CASSRLSNQPQHF. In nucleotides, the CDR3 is TGTGCCAGCAGCAGACTTAGCAATCAGCCCCAGCATTTT.

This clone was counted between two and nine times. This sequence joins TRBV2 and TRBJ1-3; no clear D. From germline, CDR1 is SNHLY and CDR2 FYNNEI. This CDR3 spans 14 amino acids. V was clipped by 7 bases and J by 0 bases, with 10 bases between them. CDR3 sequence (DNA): TGTGCCAGCAAACAGACCCCCTCTGGAAACACCATATATTTT. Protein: CASKQTPSGNTIYF.

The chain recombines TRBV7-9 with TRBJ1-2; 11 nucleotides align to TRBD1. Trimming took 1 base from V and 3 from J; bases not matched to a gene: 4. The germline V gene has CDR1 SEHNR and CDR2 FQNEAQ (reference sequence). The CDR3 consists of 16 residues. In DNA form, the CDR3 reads TGTGCCAGCAGCTTAGGGCCGGGACAGGGGGACTATGGCTACACCTTC. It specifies CASSLGPGQGDYGYTF.

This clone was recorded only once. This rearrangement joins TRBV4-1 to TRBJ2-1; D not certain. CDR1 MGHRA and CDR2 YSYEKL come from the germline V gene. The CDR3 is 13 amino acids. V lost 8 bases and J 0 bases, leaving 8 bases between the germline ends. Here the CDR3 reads CASSTLSYNEQFF. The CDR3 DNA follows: TGCGCCAGCTCGACACTCTCCTACAATGAGCAGTTCTTC.

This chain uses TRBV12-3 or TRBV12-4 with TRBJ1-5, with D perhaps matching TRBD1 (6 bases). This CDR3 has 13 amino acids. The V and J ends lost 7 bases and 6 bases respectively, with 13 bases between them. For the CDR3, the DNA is TGTGCCAGCACACAGGGTAGGGGTCAGCCCCAGCATTTT. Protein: CASTQGRGQPQHF.

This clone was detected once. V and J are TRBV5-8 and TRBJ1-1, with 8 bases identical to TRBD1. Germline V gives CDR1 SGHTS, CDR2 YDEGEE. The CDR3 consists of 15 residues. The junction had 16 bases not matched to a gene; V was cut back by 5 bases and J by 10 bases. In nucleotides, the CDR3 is TGTGCCAGCAGTTTACTGTCAGGGGGCGAGAGTTTAGCTTTCTTT. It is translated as CASSLLSGGESLAFF.

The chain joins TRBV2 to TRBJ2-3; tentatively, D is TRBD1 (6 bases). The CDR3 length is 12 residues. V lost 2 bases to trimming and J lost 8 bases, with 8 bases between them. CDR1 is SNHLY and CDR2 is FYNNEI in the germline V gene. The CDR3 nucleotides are TGTGCCAGCAGTGAAAGAGGGGGTACGCAGTATTTT. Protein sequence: CASSERGGTQYF. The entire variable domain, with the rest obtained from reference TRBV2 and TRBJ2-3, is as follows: EPEVTQTPSHQVTQMGQEVILRCVPISNHLYFYWYRQILGQKVEFLVSFYNNEISEKSEIFDDQFSVERPDGSNFTLKIRSTKLEDSAMYFCASSERGGTQYFGPGTRLTVL.

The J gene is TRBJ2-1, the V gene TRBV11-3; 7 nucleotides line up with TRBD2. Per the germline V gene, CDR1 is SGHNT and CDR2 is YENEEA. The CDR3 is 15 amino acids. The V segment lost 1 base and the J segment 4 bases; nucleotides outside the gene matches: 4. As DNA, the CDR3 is TGTGCCAGCAGCTTAGGCGGGAGCCAATACAATGAGCAGTTCTTC. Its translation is CASSLGGSQYNEQFF.

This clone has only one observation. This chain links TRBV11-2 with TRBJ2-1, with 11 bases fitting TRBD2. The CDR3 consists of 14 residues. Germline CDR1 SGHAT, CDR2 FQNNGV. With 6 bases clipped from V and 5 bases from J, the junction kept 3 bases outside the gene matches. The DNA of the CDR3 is TGTGCCAGCAGTGGGACTAGCGGCCACAATGAGCAGTTCTTC. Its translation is CASSGTSGHNEQFF.

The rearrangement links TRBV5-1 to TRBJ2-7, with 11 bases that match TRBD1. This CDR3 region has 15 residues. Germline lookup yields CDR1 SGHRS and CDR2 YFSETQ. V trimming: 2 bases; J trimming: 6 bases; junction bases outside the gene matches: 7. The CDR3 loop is CASSLIGQGAVEQYF. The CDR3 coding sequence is TGCGCCAGCAGCTTAATTGGACAGGGGGCTGTCGAGCAGTACTTC.

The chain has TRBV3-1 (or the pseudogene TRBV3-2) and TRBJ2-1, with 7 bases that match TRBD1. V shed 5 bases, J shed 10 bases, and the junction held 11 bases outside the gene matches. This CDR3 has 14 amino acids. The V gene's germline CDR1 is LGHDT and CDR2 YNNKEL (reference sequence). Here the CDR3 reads CASSSRNRGSEQFF. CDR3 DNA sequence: TGTGCCAGCAGCTCTCGTAACAGGGGCAGCGAGCAGTTCTTC.

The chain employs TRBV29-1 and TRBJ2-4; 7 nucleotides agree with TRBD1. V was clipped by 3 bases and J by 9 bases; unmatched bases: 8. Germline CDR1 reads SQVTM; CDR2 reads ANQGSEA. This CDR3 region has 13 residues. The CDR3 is CSVEYSGGGIQYF. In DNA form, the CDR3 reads TGCAGCGTTGAGTATTCAGGGGGTGGCATTCAGTACTTC. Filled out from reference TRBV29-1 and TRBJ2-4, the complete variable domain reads SAVISQKPSRDICQRGTSLTIQCQVDSQVTMMFWYRQQPGQSLTLIATANQGSEATYESGFVIDKFPISRPNLTFSTLTVSNMSPEDSSIYLCSVEYSGGGIQYFGAGTRLSVL.